A single sample is the source of the 2 T cell receptor beta chains below, sequenced in a study of PD-L1 blockade in urothelial cancer. TCRdb's table, derived via immunoSEQ multiplex PCR, lists solely in-frame clones and lacks some. This table has some 45,000 clones, 88% appearing once. The sequencing used PBMCs, collected around atezolizumab (anti-PD-L1) treatment. All receptors come from an elderly man with urothelial cancer.

A single count supports this clone. This sequence joins TRBV28 and TRBJ1-2, with a possible D match to TRBD1 (6 bases). Per germline, CDR1 MDHEN and CDR2 SYDVKM. V shed 1 base and J shed 8 bases, with 23 bases lying between them. The CDR3 length is 17 residues. CDR3 nucleotide sequence: TGTGCCAGCAGTTTATTCGGGGGGGCACCCAACCAAATAGGCTACACCTTC. This codes for CASSLFGGAPNQIGYTF.

CDR3 nucleotides: TGTGCCAGCAGTTTACAGGGGCCCTCTAACACTGAAGCTTTCTTT. Translated, it gives CASSLQGPSNTEAFF. This rearrangement joins TRBV28 to TRBJ1-1; the D gene is possibly TRBD1 (6 bases). The CDR3 runs to 15 residues. Per germline, CDR1 MDHEN and CDR2 SYDVKM. The V end was cut by 2 bases, the J end by 2 bases, with 12 bases between.